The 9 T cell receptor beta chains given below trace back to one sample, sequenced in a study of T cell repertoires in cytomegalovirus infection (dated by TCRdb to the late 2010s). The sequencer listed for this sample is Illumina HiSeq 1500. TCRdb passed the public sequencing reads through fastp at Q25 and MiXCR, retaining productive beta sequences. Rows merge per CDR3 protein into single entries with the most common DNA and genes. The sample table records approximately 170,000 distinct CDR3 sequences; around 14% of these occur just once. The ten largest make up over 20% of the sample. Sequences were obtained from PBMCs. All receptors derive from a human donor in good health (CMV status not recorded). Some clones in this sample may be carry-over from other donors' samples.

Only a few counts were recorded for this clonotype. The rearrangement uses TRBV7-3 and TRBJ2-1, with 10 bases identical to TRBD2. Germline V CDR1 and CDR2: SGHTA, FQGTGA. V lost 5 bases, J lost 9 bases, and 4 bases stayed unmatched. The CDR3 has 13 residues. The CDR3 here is CASSTSGAGEQFF. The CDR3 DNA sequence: TGTGCCAGCAGCACTAGCGGGGCCGGTGAGCAGTTCTTC.

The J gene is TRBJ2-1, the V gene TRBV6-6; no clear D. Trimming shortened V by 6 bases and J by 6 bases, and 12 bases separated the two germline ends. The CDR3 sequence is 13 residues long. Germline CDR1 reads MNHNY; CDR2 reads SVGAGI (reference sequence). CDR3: CASSRSDGNEQFF. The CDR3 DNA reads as TGTGCCAGCAGCCGATCGGACGGCAATGAGCAGTTCTTC.

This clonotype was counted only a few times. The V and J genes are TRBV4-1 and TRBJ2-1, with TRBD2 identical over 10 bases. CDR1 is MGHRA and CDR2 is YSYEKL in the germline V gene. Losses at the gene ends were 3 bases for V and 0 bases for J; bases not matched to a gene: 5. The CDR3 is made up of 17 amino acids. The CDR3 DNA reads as TGCGCCAGCAGCCACATTCTAGCGGGGGACTCCTACAATGAGCAGTTCTTC. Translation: CASSHILAGDSYNEQFF.

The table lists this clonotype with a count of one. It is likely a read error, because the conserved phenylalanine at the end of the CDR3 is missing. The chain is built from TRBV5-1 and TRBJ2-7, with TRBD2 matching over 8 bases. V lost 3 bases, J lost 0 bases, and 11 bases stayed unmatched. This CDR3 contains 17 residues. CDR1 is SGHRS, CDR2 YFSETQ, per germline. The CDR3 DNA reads TGCGCCAGCAGCTCTTACATGACTAGCGAAAGCTCCTACGAGCAGTACTCC. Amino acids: CASSSYMTSESSYEQYS.

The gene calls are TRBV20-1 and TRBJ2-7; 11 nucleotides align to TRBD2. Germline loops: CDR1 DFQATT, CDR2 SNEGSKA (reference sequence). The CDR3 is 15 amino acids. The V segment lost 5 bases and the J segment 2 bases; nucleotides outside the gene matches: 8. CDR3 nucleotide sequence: TGCAGTGCTGCCAATAGACTAGCGGGGACCTACGAGCAGTACTTC. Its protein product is CSAANRLAGTYEQYF.

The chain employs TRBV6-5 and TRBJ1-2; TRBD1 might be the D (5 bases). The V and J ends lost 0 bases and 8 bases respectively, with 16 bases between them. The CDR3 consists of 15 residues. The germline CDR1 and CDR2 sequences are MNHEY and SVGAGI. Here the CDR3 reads CASSYSGQGMGGYTF. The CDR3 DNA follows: TGTGCCAGCAGTTACTCGGGGCAGGGAATGGGGGGCTACACCTTC.

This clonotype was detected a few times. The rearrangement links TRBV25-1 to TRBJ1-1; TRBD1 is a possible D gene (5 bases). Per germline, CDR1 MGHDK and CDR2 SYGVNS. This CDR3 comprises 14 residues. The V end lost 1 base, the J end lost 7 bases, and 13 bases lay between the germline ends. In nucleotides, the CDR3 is TGTGCCAGCAGTGAATGGGGCGGACGGGGTGAAGCTTTCTTT. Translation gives CASSEWGGRGEAFF.

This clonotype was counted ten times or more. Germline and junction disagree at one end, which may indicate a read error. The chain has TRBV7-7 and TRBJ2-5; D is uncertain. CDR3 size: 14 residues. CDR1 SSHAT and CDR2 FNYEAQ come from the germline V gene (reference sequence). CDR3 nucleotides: TGTGCTAGCAGCTTAAAAGGAAGGGAAGAGACCCAGTACTTC. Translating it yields CASSLKGREETQYF.

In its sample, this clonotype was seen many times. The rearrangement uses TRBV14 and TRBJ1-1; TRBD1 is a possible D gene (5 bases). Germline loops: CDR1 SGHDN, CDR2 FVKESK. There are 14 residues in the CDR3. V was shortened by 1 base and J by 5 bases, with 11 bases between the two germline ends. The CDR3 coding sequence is TGTGCCAGCAGCCAAGCCCTGGGGGTTACTGAAGCTTTCTTT. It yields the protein CASSQALGVTEAFF.